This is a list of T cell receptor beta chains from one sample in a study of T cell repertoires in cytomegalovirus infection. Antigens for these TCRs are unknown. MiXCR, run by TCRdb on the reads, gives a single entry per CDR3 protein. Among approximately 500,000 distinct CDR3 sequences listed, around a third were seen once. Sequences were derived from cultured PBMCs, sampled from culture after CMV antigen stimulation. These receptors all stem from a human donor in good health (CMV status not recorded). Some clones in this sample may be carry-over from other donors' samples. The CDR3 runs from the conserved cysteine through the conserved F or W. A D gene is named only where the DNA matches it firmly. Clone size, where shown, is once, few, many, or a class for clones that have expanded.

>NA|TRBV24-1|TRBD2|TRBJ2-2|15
CATGTSGRAAGELFF
TGTGCCACCGGCACTAGCGGGAGGGCCGCCGGGGAGCTGTTTTTT
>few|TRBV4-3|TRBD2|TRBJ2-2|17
CASSQERLAGETGELFF
TGCGCCAGCAGCCAAGAACGACTAGCGGGAGAAACCGGGGAGCTGTTTTTT
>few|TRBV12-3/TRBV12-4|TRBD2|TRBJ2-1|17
CASSLAPTSYSGNEQFF
TGTGCCAGCAGTTTGGCCCCGACTAGCTACTCAGGCAATGAGCAGTTCTTC
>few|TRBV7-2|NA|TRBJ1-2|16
CASSAGQTVSNYGYTF
TGTGCCAGCAGCGCAGGACAGACAGTTTCTAACTATGGCTACACCTTC
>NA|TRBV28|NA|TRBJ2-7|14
CASSLRTSPYEQYF
TGTGCCAGCAGTTTACGGACATCCCCCTACGAGCAGTACTTC
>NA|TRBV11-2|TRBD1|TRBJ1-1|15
CASSSLRTGNTEAFF
TGTGCCAGCAGCTCCCTTCGGACAGGGAACACTGAAGCTTTCTTT
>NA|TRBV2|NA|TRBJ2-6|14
CASRPGTGANVLTF
TGTGCCAGCCGTCCAGGGACTGGGGCCAACGTCCTGACTTTC
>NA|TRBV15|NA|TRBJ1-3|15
CATSRDVAGRNTIYF
TGTGCCACCAGCAGAGATGTGGCAGGCAGAAACACCATATATTTT
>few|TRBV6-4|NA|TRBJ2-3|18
CASSDSNSGGSRSDTQYF
TGTGCCAGCAGTGACTCCAATTCTGGGGGTTCGAGATCAGATACGCAGTATTTT
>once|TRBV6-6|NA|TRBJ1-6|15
CASRTQGDNNSPLHF
TGTGCCAGCAGGACGCAGGGAGATAATAATTCACCCCTCCACTTT
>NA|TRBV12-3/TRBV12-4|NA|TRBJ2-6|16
CASPHGGASGANVLTF
TGTGCCAGCCCCCACGGGGGTGCCTCTGGGGCCAACGTCCTGACTTTC
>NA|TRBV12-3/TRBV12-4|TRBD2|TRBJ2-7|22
CASRSSRDTPGTSGRPPYEQYF
TGTGCCAGCAGATCCTCCCGGGACACTCCCGGGACTAGCGGGAGGCCCCCCTACGAGCAGTACTTC
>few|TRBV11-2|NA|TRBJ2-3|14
CASSLGTPRDTQYF
TGTGCCAGCAGCTTAGGGACACCCCGAGATACGCAGTATTTT
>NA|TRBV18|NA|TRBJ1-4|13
CASSPGQDEKLFF
TGTGCCAGCTCACCGGGACAAGACGAAAAACTGTTTTTT
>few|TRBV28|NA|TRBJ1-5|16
CASSPLVGLGNQPQHF
TGTGCCAGCAGTCCCCTGGTGGGGCTTGGCAATCAGCCCCAGCATTTT
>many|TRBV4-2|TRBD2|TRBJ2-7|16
CASSQETSGLTYEQYF
TGTGCCAGCAGCCAAGAGACTAGCGGATTAACCTACGAGCAGTACTTC
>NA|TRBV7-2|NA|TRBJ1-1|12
CASSLMREGAFF
TGTGCCAGCAGCCTCATGAGGGAGGGAGCTTTCTTT
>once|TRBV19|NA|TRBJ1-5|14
CASSIGTGDQPQHF
TGTGCCAGTAGTATTGGAACAGGTGATCAGCCCCAGCATTTT
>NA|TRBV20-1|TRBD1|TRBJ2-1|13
CSARVGTDNEQFF
TGCAGTGCTCGGGTCGGGACAGACAATGAGCAGTTCTTC
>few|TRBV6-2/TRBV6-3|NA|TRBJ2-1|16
CASSGARGTEDNEQFF
TGTGCCAGCAGTGGTGCTCGCGGGACTGAAGACAATGAGCAGTTCTTC
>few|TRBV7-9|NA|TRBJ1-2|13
CASPRGGDYGYTF
TGTGCCAGTCCAAGGGGAGGAGACTATGGCTACACCTTC
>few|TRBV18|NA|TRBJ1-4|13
CASSPRDGEKLFF
TGTGCCAGCTCACCACGGGATGGTGAAAAACTGTTTTTT
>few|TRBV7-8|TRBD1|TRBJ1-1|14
CASSHRQGSTEAFF
TGTGCCAGCAGCCATAGACAGGGATCCACTGAAGCTTTCTTT
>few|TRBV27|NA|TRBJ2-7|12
CASSWGRGEKYF
TGTGCCAGCAGTTGGGGACGGGGAGAGAAGTACTTC
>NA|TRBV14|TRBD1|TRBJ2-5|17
CASSRFPGQGYEETQYF
TGTGCCAGCAGTCGCTTTCCGGGACAGGGGTACGAAGAGACCCAGTACTTC
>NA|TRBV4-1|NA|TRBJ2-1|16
CASSQGDRSIYNEQFF
TGCGCCAGCAGCCAAGGCGACAGGTCTATCTACAATGAGCAGTTCTTC
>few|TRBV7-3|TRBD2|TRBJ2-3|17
CASSPAGLAGERDTQYF
TGTGCCAGCAGCCCTGCGGGACTAGCGGGAGAAAGGGATACGCAGTATTTT
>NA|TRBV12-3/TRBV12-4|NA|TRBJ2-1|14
CASSLAGSHNEQFF
TGTGCCAGCAGTTTAGCCGGGAGCCACAATGAGCAGTTCTTC
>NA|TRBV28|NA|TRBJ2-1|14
CASSLGAGTVEQFF
TGTGCCAGCAGCTTGGGCGCGGGAACGGTTGAGCAGTTCTTC
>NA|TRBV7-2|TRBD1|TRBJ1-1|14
CASSLVLTGAEAFF
TGTGCCAGCAGCTTAGTCCTCACAGGGGCTGAAGCTTTCTTT
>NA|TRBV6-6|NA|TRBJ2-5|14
CASTRTRVRETQYF
TGTGCCAGCACCAGAACAAGGGTGCGGGAGACCCAGTACTTC
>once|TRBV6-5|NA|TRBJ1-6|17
CASSHGQKNSYNSPLHF
TGTGCCAGCAGTCACGGACAGAAAAACTCCTATAATTCACCCCTCCACTTT
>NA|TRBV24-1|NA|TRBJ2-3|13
CATSDRSTDTQYF
TGTGCCACCAGTGATCGTAGCACAGATACGCAGTATTTT